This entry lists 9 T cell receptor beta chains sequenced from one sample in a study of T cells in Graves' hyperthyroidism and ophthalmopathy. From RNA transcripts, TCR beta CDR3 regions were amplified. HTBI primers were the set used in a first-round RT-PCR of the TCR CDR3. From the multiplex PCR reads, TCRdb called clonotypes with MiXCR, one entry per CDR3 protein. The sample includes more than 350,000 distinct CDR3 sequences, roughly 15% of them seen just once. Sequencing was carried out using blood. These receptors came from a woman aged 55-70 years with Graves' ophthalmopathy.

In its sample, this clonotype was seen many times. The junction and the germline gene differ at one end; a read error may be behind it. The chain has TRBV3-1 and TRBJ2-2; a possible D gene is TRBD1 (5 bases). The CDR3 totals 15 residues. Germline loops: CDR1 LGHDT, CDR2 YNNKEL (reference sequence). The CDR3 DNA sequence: TGTGCCAGCAGTCAAGGGGCGGACAACACCGGGGAGCTGTTTTTT. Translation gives CASSQGADNTGELFF.

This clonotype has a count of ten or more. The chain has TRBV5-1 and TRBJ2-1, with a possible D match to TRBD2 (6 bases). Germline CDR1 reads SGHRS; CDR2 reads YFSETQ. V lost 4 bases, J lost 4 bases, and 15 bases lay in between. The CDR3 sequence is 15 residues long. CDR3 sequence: CASSLVVGGYNEQFF. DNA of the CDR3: TGCGCCAGCAGCCTTGTTGTCGGAGGGTACAATGAGCAGTTCTTC.

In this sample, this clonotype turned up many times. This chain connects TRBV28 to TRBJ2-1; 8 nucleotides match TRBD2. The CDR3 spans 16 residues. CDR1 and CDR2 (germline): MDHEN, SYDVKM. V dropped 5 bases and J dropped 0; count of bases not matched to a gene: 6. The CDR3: CASSRLAGTSYNEQFF. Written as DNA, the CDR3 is TGTGCCAGCAGTCGCTTAGCGGGAACCTCCTACAATGAGCAGTTCTTC.

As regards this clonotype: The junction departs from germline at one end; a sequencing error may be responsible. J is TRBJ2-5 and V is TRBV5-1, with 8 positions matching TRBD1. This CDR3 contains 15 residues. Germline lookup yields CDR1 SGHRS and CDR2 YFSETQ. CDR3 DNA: TGCGCCAGCGGCTTGGCGTCAGGGGGCTGGGAGACCCAGTACTTC. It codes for CASGLASGGWETQYF.

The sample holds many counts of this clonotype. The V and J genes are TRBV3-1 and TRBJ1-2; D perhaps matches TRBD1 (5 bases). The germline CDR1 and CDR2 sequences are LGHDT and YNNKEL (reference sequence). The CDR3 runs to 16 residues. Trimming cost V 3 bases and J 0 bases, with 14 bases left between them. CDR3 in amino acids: CASSQGPLGSNYGYTF. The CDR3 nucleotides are TGTGCCAGCAGCCAGGGGCCACTGGGATCTAACTATGGCTACACCTTC.

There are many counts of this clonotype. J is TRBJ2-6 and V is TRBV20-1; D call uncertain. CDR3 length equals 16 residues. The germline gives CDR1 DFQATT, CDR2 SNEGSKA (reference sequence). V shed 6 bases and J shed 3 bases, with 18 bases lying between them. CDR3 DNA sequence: TGCAGTGCCGGCCGGACGGCGGTTGGTGGGGCCAACGTCCTGACTTTC. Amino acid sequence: CSAGRTAVGGANVLTF.

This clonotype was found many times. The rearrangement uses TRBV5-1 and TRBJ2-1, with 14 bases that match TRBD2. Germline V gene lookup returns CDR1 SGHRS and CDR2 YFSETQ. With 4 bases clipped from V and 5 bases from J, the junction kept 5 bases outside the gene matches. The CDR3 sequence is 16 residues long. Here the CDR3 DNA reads TGCGCCAGCAGCGCGGGACTAGCGGGAGTAGACAATGAGCAGTTCTTC. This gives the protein CASSAGLAGVDNEQFF.

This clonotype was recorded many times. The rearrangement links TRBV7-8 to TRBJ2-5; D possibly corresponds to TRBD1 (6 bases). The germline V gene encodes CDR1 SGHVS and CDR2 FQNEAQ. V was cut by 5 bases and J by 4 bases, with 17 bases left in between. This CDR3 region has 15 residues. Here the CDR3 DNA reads TGTGCCAGCAGCATCGGATCAGGGGCGGGAGAGACCCAGTACTTC. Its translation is CASSIGSGAGETQYF.

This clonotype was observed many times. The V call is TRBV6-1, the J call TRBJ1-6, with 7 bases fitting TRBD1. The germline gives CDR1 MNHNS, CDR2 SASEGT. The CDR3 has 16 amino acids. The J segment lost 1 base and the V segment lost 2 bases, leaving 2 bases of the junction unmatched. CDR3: CASSETRGSYNSPLHF. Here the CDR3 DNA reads TGTGCCAGCAGTGAAACCAGGGGGTCCTATAATTCACCCCTCCACTTT.